The 20 T cell receptor beta chains in this list originate from one sample, sequenced in a study of identical twins. TCRdb re-analysed the 5' RACE reads in MiXCR, keeping a single row per CDR3 protein. The data show around 250,000 distinct CDR3 sequences, with approximately 7% seen just once and roughly 3.6% held by the top ten. The same specimen was also included in a second study, on yellow fever vaccine responses in identical twins.

Sequences were obtained from memory (CD45RO+) T cells sorted from blood. The receptor source for this set is a young woman in good health.

V usage is TRBV20-1 and J usage is TRBJ2-5; no firm D call. Trimming removed 8 bases from V and 5 bases from J, with 12 bases in between. Germline V lookup: CDR1 DFQATT, CDR2 SNEGSKA (reference sequence). The CDR3 runs to 11 residues. For the CDR3, the DNA is TGCAGTCGTAGGGTCCGGGAGACCCAGTACTTC. It encodes CSRRVRETQYF.

In its sample, this clonotype was seen many times. The V gene is TRBV20-1, the J gene TRBJ2-7, with no clear D. The germline gives CDR1 DFQATT, CDR2 SNEGSKA (reference sequence). CDR3 length: 14 amino acids. V lost 3 bases, J lost 4 bases, and 16 bases lay in between. CDR3 amino acids: CSASPETWGYEQYV. DNA of the CDR3: TGCAGTGCTAGTCCAGAAACTTGGGGTTACGAGCAGTACGTC.

There are many counts of this clonotype. V is TRBV2 and J is TRBJ2-7; D is unclear. CDR1 and CDR2 from the germline V gene are SNHLY and FYNNEI. The ends were cut back, 4 bases at V and 9 bases at J, with 10 bases in the middle. The CDR3 has 11 residues. The CDR3 sequence: CASSGLTGQYF. The CDR3 DNA sequence: TGTGCCAGCAGTGGCCTTACTGGGCAGTACTTC.

The chain combines TRBV4-2 with TRBJ1-3; D remains ambiguous. Trimming left V 1 base short and J 0 bases short, with 16 bases between. Germline CDR1 is LGHNA and CDR2 is YNFKEQ. The CDR3 runs to 18 residues. In DNA form, the CDR3 reads TGTGCCAGCAGCCAAGCTTCCGGGCAGCTATACTCTGGAAACACCATATATTTT. Encoded protein: CASSQASGQLYSGNTIYF.

The sample holds many counts of this clonotype. The V call is TRBV7-2, the J call TRBJ2-1; a possible D gene is TRBD2 (6 bases). Germline V lookup: CDR1 SGHTA, CDR2 FQGNSA. This CDR3 has 16 amino acids. Trimming removed 6 bases from V and 9 bases from J, with 24 bases in between. As DNA, the CDR3 is TGTGCCAGCAGAACCCTAACTAGCTTGGTTTTTAGTGAGCAGTTCTTC. This gives the protein CASRTLTSLVFSEQFF.

This clonotype was observed many times. This chain uses TRBV7-9 with TRBJ2-3; D unclear. Trimming took off 5 bases at V and 0 bases at J, with 9 bases between the two ends. This CDR3 region has 14 residues. The germline gives CDR1 SEHNR, CDR2 FQNEAQ (reference sequence). CDR3 amino acids: CASSPRISTDTQYF. For the CDR3, the DNA is TGTGCCAGCAGCCCCCGGATTAGCACAGATACGCAGTATTTT.

This clonotype was seen only a few times. The chain recombines TRBV13 with TRBJ2-2; D unclear. Germline V gene lookup returns CDR1 PRHDT and CDR2 FYEKMQ (reference sequence). The CDR3 runs 16 residues. Trimming took 3 bases from V and 5 from J, leaving 16 bases between them. The CDR3, as DNA: TGTGCCAGCAGCTTTCCCGACTCCATGAGGACCGGGGAGCTGTTTTTT. Protein: CASSFPDSMRTGELFF.

This clonotype was seen only a few times. Here the CDR3 DNA reads TGTGCCAGCATTACGGAGTCCAGCTCCTACAATGAGCAGTTCTTC. This translates into CASITESSSYNEQFF. The rearrangement uses TRBV5-5 and TRBJ2-1, with D uncertain. Trimming took 6 bases from V and 0 from J, leaving 13 bases between them. There are 15 residues in the CDR3. Germline V gene lookup returns CDR1 SGHKS and CDR2 YYEKEE (reference sequence).

The V call is TRBV12-3 or TRBV12-4, the J call TRBJ2-1; D is uncertain. The V end was cut by 5 bases, the J end by 8 bases, with 10 bases between. The CDR3 has 12 residues. The CDR3 nucleotides are TGTGCCAGCAGTCGGACCGACCATGAGCAGTTCTTC. This gives the protein CASSRTDHEQFF.

Ten or more counts support this clonotype. The chain is built from TRBV28 and TRBJ2-7; 10 bases map to TRBD2. The length of the CDR3 is 14 residues. V was clipped by 7 bases and J by 2 bases; unmatched bases: 5. In germline, CDR1 is MDHEN, CDR2 SYDVKM. The CDR3 here is CASNTGTSAYEQYF. The DNA of the CDR3 is TGTGCCAGCAATACCGGGACTAGCGCCTACGAGCAGTACTTC. The whole variable domain, remainder taken from reference TRBV28 and TRBJ2-7, is DVKVTQSSRYLVKRTGEKVFLECVQDMDHENMFWYRQDPGLGLRLIYFSYDVKMKEKGDIPEGYSVSREKKERFSLILESASTNQTSMYLCASNTGTSAYEQYFGPGTRLTVT.

The chain uses TRBV5-8 and TRBJ1-1; D is perhaps TRBD1 (5 bases). V lost 9 bases and J 0 bases, leaving 18 bases between the germline ends. The CDR3 extends over 15 amino acids. From germline, CDR1 is SGHTS and CDR2 YDEGEE. CDR3 DNA: TGTGCCATCAGGCCGGGGGGGTCGTTGAACACTGAAGCTTTCTTT. Translating gives CAIRPGGSLNTEAFF.

The chain combines TRBV20-1 with TRBJ1-6, with 7 bases matching TRBD1. Germline CDR1 DFQATT, CDR2 SNEGSKA (reference sequence). V was clipped by 3 bases and J by 6 bases; unmatched bases: 5. The CDR3 loop spans 14 amino acids. CDR3 sequence: CSASQGQINSPLHF. DNA for the CDR3: TGCAGTGCTAGTCAGGGACAGATTAATTCACCCCTCCACTTT.

The V gene is TRBV24-1, the J gene TRBJ2-1; tentatively, D is TRBD1 (5 bases). Trimming removed 4 bases at V and 6 bases at J, with 12 bases between. Per the germline V gene, CDR1 is KGHDR and CDR2 is SFDVKD. This CDR3 is built from 14 residues. The CDR3 loop is CATSDHRQSNEQFF. CDR3 coding DNA: TGTGCCACCAGTGACCACCGACAGTCCAATGAGCAGTTCTTC.

This clonotype showed up just a few times. V is TRBV7-3 and J is TRBJ2-7; D possibly corresponds to TRBD1 (6 bases). CDR1 and CDR2 from the germline V gene are SGHTA and FQGTGA. The CDR3 runs 13 residues. Trimming stripped 5 bases from V and 7 bases from J, with 15 bases between. CDR3 loop: CASSPWRGGEQYF. The CDR3 nucleotides are TGTGCCAGCAGCCCGTGGAGAGGGGGAGAGCAGTACTTC.

This clonotype came up a few times. This is likely a read error, given that the CDR3 carries no conserved phenylalanine or tryptophan at its end. The limits of the CDR3 on the DNA are not certain, so only TCRdb's listed CDR3 is given. The chain carries TRBV12-5 and TRBJ1-1; TRBD1, as called in the table, went unchecked against the DNA. The CDR3 is 8 amino acids in total, end residues counted. Germline values: CDR1 LGHNT, CDR2 FRNRAP. CDR3 residues: CASGTGNL.

The chain links TRBV4-2 to TRBJ2-1; 12 bases are a match to TRBD2. J was trimmed by 5 bases and V by 4 bases; bases with no gene match: 12. This CDR3 comprises 18 residues. Germline lookup yields CDR1 LGHNA and CDR2 YNFKEQ. The CDR3 DNA follows: TGTGCCAGCAGCCGCACAGGGACCGGACTAGCGGGGAACAATGAGCAGTTCTTC. Translating it yields CASSRTGTGLAGNNEQFF.

This clonotype was seen many times. J is TRBJ2-1 and V is TRBV11-2; 8 nucleotides match TRBD1. The CDR3 contains 16 residues. Germline trimming cut 4 bases from V and 5 bases from J; bases unmatched to any gene: 10. From germline, CDR1 is SGHAT and CDR2 FQNNGV. CDR3 nucleotide sequence: TGTGCCAGCAGCTCCAGAGGCGGGACAGGAGACAATGAGCAGTTCTTC. Its protein product is CASSSRGGTGDNEQFF.

In DNA form, the CDR3 reads TGTGCCAGCACCCCCCGAGGGGGGTTTGAGACCCAGTACTTC. Translation gives CASTPRGGFETQYF. The chain has TRBV7-9 and TRBJ2-5, with D possibly called TRBD1 or TRBD2 (6 bases each). The CDR3 has 14 residues. Trimming left V 7 bases short and J 5 bases short, with 17 bases between. CDR1 and CDR2 from the germline V gene are SEHNR and FQNEAQ (reference sequence).

The genes are TRBV11-2 and TRBJ2-3, with D hard to call. Germline V gene data show CDR1 as SGHAT and CDR2 as FQNNGV. The CDR3 has 16 amino acids. The V gene lost 6 bases and the J gene lost 6 bases, with 22 bases spanning the gap. The CDR3 reads CASSRTLVSGSDTQYF. The DNA of the CDR3 is TGTGCCAGCAGTCGGACCCTCGTATCTGGTTCGGATACGCAGTATTTT.

This clonotype turned up a few times. This chain uses TRBV12-3 or TRBV12-4 with TRBJ2-7; D might be TRBD2 (7 bases). There are 17 residues in the CDR3. V was trimmed by 4 bases and J by 1 base, leaving 20 bases between them. The CDR3 here is CASSSSVASGQSYEQYF. For the CDR3, the DNA is TGTGCCAGCAGTTCTAGTGTAGCTAGCGGACAGTCCTACGAGCAGTACTTC.